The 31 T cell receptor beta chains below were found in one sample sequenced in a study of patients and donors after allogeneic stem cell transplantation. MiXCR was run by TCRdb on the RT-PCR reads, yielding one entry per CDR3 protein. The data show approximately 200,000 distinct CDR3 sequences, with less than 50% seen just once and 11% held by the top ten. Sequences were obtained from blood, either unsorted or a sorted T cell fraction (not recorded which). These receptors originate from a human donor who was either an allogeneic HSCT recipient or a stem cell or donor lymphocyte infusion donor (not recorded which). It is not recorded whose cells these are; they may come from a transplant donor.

This chain's CDR3 is CASRHVAGVSGTIYF. The CDR3 DNA sequence: TGTGCCAGCAGGCACGTTGCAGGGGTATCTGGCACCATATATTTT. V gene TRBV12-3 or TRBV12-4 combines with J gene TRBJ1-3, with a tentative D call TRBD1 (6 bases). Trimming took 6 bases from V and 9 from J, leaving 21 bases between them. The CDR3 contains 15 residues.

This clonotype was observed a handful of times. CDR3 amino acids: CASREQGTQPQHF. In DNA form, the CDR3 reads TGTGCCAGCAGGGAACAGGGCACGCAGCCCCAGCATTTT. This chain links TRBV6-1 with TRBJ1-5; TRBD1 might be the D (6 bases). There are 13 residues in the CDR3. Trimming took 6 bases from V and 7 from J, leaving 13 bases between them. Germline loops: CDR1 MNHNS, CDR2 SASEGT.

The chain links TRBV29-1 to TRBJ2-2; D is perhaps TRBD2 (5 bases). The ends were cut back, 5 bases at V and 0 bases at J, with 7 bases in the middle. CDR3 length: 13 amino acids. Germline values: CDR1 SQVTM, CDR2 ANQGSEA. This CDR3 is CSVIGTNTGELFF. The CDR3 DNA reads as TGCAGCGTTATCGGGACGAACACCGGGGAGCTGTTTTTT.

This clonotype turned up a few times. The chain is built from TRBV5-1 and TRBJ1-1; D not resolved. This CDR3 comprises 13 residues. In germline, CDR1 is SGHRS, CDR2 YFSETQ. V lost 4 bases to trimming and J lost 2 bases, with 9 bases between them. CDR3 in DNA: TGCGCCAGCAGCGATACAATAAACACTGAAGCTTTCTTT. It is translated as CASSDTINTEAFF.

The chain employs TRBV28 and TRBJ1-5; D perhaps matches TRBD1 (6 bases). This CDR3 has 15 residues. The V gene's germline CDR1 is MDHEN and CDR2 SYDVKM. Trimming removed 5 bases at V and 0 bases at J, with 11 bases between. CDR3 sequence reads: CASSQGQPSNQPQHF. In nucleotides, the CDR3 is TGTGCCAGCAGTCAAGGACAGCCTAGCAATCAGCCCCAGCATTTT.

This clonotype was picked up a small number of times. CDR3 bases: TGTGCCAGCAGCCCCCCCGAACAGGGCTGGAATCAGCCCCAGCATTTT. The encoded protein is CASSPPEQGWNQPQHF. V gene TRBV14 combines with J gene TRBJ1-5; tentative D call: TRBD1 (6 bases). CDR3 size: 16 residues. Germline V CDR1 and CDR2: SGHDN, FVKESK. The V end was cut by 4 bases, the J end by 4 bases, with 17 bases between.

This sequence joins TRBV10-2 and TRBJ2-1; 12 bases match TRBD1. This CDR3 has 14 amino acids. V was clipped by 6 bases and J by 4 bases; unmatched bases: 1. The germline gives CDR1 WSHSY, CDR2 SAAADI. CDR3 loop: CASRGQGAYNEQFF. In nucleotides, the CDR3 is TGCGCCAGCAGGGGACAGGGGGCATACAATGAGCAGTTCTTC.

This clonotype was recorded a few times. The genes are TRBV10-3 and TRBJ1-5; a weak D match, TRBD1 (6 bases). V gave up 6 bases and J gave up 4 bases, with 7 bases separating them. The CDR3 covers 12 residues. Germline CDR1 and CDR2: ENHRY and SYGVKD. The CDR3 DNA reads TGTGCCATCAGAACAGGGAATCAGCCCCAGCATTTT. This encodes CAIRTGNQPQHF.

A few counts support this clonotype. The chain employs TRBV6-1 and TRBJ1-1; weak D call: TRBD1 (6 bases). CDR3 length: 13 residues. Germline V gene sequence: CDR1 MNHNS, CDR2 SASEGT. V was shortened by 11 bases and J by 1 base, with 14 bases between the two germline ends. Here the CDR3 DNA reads TGTGCCGCCTGGACAGAAACGAACACTGAAGCTTTCTTT. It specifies CAAWTETNTEAFF.

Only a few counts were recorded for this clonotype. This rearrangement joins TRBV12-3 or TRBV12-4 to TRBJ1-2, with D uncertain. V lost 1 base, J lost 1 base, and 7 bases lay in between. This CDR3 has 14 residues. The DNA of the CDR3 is TGTGCCAGCAGTTTAGTACAGAATAACTATGGCTACACCTTC. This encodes CASSLVQNNYGYTF.

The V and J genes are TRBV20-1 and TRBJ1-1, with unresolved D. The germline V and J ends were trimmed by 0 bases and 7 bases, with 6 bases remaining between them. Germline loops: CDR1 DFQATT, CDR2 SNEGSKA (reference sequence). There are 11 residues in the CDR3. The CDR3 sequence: CSARDRGEAFF. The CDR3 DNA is TGCAGTGCTAGAGATCGGGGTGAAGCTTTCTTT.

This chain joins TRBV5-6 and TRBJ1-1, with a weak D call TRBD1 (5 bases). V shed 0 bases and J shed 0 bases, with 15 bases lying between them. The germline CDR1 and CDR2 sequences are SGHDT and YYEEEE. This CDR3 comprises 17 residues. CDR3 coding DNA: TGTGCCAGCAGCTTGGCCTCGTGGGACCCACTGAACACTGAAGCTTTCTTT. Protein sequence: CASSLASWDPLNTEAFF. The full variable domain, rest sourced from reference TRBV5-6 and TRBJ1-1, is DAGVTQSPTHLIKTRGQQVTLRCSPKSGHDTVSWYQQALGQGPQFIFQYYEEEERQRGNFPDRFSGHQFPNYSSELNVNALLLGDSALYLCASSLASWDPLNTEAFFGQGTRLTVV.

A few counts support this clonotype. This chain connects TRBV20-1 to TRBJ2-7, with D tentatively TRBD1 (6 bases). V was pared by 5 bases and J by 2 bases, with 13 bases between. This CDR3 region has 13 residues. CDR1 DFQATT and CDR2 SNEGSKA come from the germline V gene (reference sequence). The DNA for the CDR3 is TGCAGTGCTCCTAGGGGGATTGCCTACGAGCAGTACTTC. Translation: CSAPRGIAYEQYF.

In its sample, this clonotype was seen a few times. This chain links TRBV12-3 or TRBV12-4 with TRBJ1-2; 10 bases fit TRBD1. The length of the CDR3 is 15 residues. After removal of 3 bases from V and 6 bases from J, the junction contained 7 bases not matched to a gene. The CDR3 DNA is TGTGCCAGCAGTTTGCCGACAGGGGGCAAAGATGGCTACACCTTC. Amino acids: CASSLPTGGKDGYTF.

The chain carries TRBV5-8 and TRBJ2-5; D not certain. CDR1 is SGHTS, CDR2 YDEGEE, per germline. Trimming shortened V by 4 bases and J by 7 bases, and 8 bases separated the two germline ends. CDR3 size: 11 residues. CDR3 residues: CASSPPGTQYF. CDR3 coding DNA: TGTGCCAGCAGCCCCCCCGGGACCCAGTACTTC.

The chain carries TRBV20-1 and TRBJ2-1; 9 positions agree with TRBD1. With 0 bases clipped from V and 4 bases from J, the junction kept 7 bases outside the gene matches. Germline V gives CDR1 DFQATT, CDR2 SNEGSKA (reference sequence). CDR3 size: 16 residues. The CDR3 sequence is CSARDLDRGDYNEQFF. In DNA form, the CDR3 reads TGCAGTGCTAGAGATCTTGACAGGGGGGATTACAATGAGCAGTTCTTC.

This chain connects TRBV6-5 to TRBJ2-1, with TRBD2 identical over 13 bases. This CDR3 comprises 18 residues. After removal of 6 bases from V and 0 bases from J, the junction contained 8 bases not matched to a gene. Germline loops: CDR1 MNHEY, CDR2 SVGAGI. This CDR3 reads CASSPGTSGDSSYNEQFF. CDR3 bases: TGTGCCAGCAGCCCGGGGACTAGCGGGGATAGCTCCTACAATGAGCAGTTCTTC.

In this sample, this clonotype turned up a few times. This chain's CDR3 is CASTPPGNRQYNEQFF. The CDR3 DNA follows: TGTGCCAGCACCCCCCCGGGGAACCGACAGTACAATGAGCAGTTCTTC. This sequence joins TRBV28 and TRBJ2-1, with D perhaps given as TRBD1 or TRBD2 (5 bases each). V was shortened by 7 bases and J by 4 bases, with 20 bases between the two germline ends. The CDR3 spans 16 residues. In germline, CDR1 is MDHEN, CDR2 SYDVKM.

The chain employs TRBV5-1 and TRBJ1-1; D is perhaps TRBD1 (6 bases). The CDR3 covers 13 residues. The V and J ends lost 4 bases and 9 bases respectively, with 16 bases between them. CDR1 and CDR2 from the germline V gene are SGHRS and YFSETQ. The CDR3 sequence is CASSPDSRPKAFF. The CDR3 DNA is TGCGCCAGCAGCCCGGACAGCCGCCCAAAAGCTTTCTTT.

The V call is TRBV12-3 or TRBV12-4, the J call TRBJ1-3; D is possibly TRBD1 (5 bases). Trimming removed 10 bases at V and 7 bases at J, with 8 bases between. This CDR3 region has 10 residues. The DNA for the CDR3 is TGTGCCACCGGGGGGAACACCATATATTTT. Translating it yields CATGGNTIYF.

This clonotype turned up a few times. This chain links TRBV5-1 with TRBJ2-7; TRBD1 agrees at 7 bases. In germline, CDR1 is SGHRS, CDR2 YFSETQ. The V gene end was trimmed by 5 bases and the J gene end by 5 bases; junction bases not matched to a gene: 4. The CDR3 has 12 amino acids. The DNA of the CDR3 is TGCGCCAGCAGACCCGGGACAGACGAGCAGTACTTC. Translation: CASRPGTDEQYF.

CDR3 sequence (DNA): TGTGCCACCAGCAGGTTCCCCTCCGACCTGGGGACCGGGGAGCTGTTTTTT. This encodes CATSRFPSDLGTGELFF. The rearrangement joins TRBV15 to TRBJ2-2; D gene ambiguous. Germline loops: CDR1 LNHNV, CDR2 YYDKDF (reference sequence). The length of the CDR3 is 17 residues. Trimming pared 3 bases from V and 5 bases from J, leaving 19 bases between.

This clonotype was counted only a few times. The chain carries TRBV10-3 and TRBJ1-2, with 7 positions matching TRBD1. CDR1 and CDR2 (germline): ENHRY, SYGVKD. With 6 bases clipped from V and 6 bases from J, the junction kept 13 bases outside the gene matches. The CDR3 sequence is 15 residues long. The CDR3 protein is CAISPSDRARNGYTF. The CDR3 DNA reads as TGTGCCATCAGCCCCTCCGACAGGGCTAGGAATGGCTACACCTTC.

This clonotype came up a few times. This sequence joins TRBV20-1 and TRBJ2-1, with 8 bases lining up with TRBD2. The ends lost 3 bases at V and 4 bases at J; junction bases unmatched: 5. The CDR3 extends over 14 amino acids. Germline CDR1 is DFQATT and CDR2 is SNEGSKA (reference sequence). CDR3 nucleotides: TGCAGTGCTAGTATAGCGGGGCAATACAATGAGCAGTTCTTC. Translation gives CSASIAGQYNEQFF.

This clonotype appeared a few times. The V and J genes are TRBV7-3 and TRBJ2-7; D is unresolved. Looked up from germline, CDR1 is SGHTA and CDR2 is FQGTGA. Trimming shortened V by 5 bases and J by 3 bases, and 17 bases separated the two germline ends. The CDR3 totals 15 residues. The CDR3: CASSQYASAVYEQYF. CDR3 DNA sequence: TGTGCCAGCAGCCAATACGCGTCGGCGGTCTACGAGCAGTACTTC.

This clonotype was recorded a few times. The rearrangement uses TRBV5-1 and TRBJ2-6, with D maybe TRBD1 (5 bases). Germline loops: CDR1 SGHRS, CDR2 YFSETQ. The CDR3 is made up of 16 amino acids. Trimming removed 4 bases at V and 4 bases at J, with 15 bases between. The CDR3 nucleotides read TGCGCCAGCAGCCGATCCTCAGGGTCCGGGGCCAACGTCCTGACTTTC. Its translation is CASSRSSGSGANVLTF.

The CDR3 DNA reads as TGTGCCAGCAATCCACAGTACGGGCTGGGGACTGAAGCTTTCTTT. Translated, it gives CASNPQYGLGTEAFF. J is TRBJ1-1 and V is TRBV27; D is unresolved. Trimming took 7 bases from V and 5 from J, leaving 20 bases between them. CDR1 is MNHEY, CDR2 SMNVEV, per germline (reference sequence). There are 15 residues in the CDR3.

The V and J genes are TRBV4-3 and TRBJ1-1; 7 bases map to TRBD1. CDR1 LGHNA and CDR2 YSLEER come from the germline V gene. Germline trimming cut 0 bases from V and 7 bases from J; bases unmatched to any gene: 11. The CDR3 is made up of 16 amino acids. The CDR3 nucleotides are TGCGCCAGCAGCCAAGATTGGAGGGGGCGAGGAAGTGAAGCTTTCTTT. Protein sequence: CASSQDWRGRGSEAFF.

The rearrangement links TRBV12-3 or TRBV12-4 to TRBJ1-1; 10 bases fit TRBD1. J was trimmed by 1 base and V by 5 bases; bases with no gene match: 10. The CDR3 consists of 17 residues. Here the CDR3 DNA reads TGTGCCAGCAGTCTCCCGGGACAGGGGCAAGGGAACACTGAAGCTTTCTTT. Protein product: CASSLPGQGQGNTEAFF.

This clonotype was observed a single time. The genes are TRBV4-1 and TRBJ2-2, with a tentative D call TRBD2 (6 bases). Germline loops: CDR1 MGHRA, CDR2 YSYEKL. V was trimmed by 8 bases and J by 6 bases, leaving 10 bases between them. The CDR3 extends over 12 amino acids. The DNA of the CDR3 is TGCGCCAGCTGGGACTTGTCCGGGGAGCTGTTTTTT. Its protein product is CASWDLSGELFF.

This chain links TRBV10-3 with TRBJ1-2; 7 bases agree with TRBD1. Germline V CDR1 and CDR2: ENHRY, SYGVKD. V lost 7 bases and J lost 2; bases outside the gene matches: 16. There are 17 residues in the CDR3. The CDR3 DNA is TGTGCCATCAACACCCCCGGGTACAGGGGAGGAAACTATGGCTACACCTTC. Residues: CAINTPGYRGGNYGYTF.